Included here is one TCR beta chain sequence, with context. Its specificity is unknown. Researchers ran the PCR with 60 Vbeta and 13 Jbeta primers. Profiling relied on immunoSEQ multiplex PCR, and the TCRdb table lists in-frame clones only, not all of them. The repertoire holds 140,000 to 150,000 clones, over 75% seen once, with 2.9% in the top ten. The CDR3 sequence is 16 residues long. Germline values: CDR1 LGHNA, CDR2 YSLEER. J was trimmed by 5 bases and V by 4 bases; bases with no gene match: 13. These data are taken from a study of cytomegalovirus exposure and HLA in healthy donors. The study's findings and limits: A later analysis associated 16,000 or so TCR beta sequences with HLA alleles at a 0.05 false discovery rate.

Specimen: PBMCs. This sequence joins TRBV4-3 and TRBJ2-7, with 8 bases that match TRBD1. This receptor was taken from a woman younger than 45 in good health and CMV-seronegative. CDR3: CASSPDRAGGRDEQYF. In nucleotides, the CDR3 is TGCGCCAGCAGCCCCGATCGGGCAGGGGGCCGGGACGAGCAGTACTTC.